A selection of T cell receptor beta chains follows, all from one sample in a study. TCRdb redid the calling of the 5' RACE reads with MiXCR, one entry per CDR3 protein. The sample has 9,000 or so distinct CDR3 sequences, about a third seen once. The sequencing sample was made of Tregs sorted from blood. These receptors all come from a female donor with breast cancer. Both conserved end residues are trimmed from each CDR3. The order of the fields is J gene, V gene, CDR3 protein.

>TRBJ2-2|TRBV5-5
ASSPVITGELF
>TRBJ1-1|TRBV5-1
ASSRQGRADTEAF
>TRBJ1-2|TRBV5-6
ASSPGWGTKYGYT
>TRBJ1-2|TRBV7-9
ASSAGTDYYSYT
>TRBJ2-3|TRBV27
ASGGLAETDTQY
>TRBJ1-2|TRBV20-1
SARDSGTGGAGYT
>TRBJ1-1|TRBV4-1
ASSQANLVGRGNTEAS
>TRBJ1-1|TRBV6-5
ASRQFRSFEAF
>TRBJ2-3|TRBV20-1
SASGPAGIQGMQY
>TRBJ2-1|TRBV12-3/TRBV12-4
ASSPNPPGLAGVVQF
>TRBJ2-7|TRBV12-3/TRBV12-4
ASSSGQFYEQY
>TRBJ1-4|TRBV6-1
ASSEEDRVREKLF
>TRBJ2-1|TRBV6-2/TRBV6-3
ASSLLADNEQF
>TRBJ2-1|TRBV30
AWTPPFSYNEQF
>TRBJ2-1|TRBV18
ASSPNPAPKNYNEQF
>TRBJ1-6|TRBV7-2
ASSLDDTNSPLH
>TRBJ2-4|TRBV7-8
ASSFGGTKNIQY
>TRBJ2-1|TRBV25-1
AIDYGGGSLATGAHEQF
>TRBJ1-3|TRBV6-5
ASSYLSSGNTIY
>TRBJ2-2|TRBV15
ATSRASGSGGELF
>TRBJ2-1|TRBV29-1
SGLGTSGRAFNEQF
>TRBJ2-4|TRBV20-1
SASRPDRGAKNIQY
>TRBJ2-5|TRBV9
ASSPSASGRRETQY
>TRBJ2-1|TRBV7-9
ASSEGTVSNNEQF
>TRBJ1-1|TRBV5-1
ASSLGPSGNMNTEAF
>TRBJ1-1|TRBV7-2
ASSVDRARVYTEAF
>TRBJ2-1|TRBV20-1
SARGALWLAGGNEQF
>TRBJ2-5|TRBV28
ASSLSQYGETQY
>TRBJ2-3|TRBV29-1
SVGIHLRTDTQY
>TRBJ2-6|TRBV5-5
ASSLLQAGANVLT
>TRBJ1-1|TRBV27
ASRSGRAGTEAF
>TRBJ2-1|TRBV10-3
AISDLGTHNEQF
>TRBJ2-1|TRBV5-1
ASSLDRYNEQF
>TRBJ1-3|TRBV29-1
SVRLGLGGNTIY
>TRBJ2-3|TRBV20-1
SAKRGRDTQY
>TRBJ2-7|TRBV7-8
ASSRDARSYEQY
>TRBJ2-5|TRBV6-1
ASSAGGPRQETQY
>TRBJ1-4|TRBV5-1
ASSTRTGGSEKLF
>TRBJ2-5|TRBV20-1
SAKERSETQY